These 11 T cell receptor beta chains were all obtained from the same sample, sequenced in a study of cytomegalovirus exposure and HLA in healthy donors. Method: immunoSEQ multiplex PCR; TCRdb's copy keeps in-frame clones and lacks some. This table has some 140,000 clones, almost 85% appearing once. Source material: PBMCs. The receptor source for this set is a woman aged 30 to 39 in good health and CMV-seronegative.

The gene calls are TRBV6-5 and TRBJ2-7, with TRBD1 matching over 7 bases. This CDR3 spans 14 amino acids. CDR1 MNHEY and CDR2 SVGAGI come from the germline V gene. The V segment lost 6 bases and the J segment 4 bases; nucleotides outside the gene matches: 9. The CDR3 region has the DNA TGTGCCAGCAGCAAAACGGGACAGACTTACGAGCAGTACTTC. This sequence encodes CASSKTGQTYEQYF.

This clone was counted a few times. CDR3 residues: CASSLTSGGAQNIQYF. CDR3 sequence (DNA): TGTGCCAGCAGCTTGACTAGCGGGGGGGCCCAAAACATTCAGTACTTC. J is TRBJ2-4 and V is TRBV7-2; 14 bases are shared with TRBD2. This CDR3 region has 16 residues. Germline V gene sequence: CDR1 SGHTA, CDR2 FQGNSA. V dropped 3 bases and J dropped 5; count of bases not matched to a gene: 3.

The chain links TRBV11-2 to TRBJ2-5; D might be TRBD2 (6 bases). The CDR3 covers 15 residues. Germline V CDR1 and CDR2: SGHAT, FQNNGV. V lost 3 bases, J lost 5 bases, and 16 bases lay in between. The CDR3 spells CASSFQGGSSETQYF. Written as DNA, the CDR3 is TGTGCCAGCAGCTTCCAGGGAGGTTCGTCGGAGACCCAGTACTTC.

The chain carries TRBV25-1 and TRBJ2-7, with 8 nucleotides matching TRBD2. V was pared by 6 bases and J by 3 bases, with 7 bases of the junction left unmatched. The germline gives CDR1 MGHDK, CDR2 SYGVNS. CDR3 length: 14 amino acids. The CDR3 protein is CASRNSGVGYEQYF. The CDR3 nucleotides read TGTGCCAGCAGAAATAGCGGGGTGGGCTACGAGCAGTACTTC.

This clone showed up just a few times. The chain couples TRBV7-2 to TRBJ1-1; tentatively, D is TRBD1 (6 bases). The CDR3 has 11 residues. V was cut by 5 bases and J by 11 bases, with 12 bases left in between. Germline CDR1 reads SGHTA; CDR2 reads FQGNSA. The CDR3 is CASSLGTRAFF. In DNA form, the CDR3 reads TGTGCCAGCAGCCTCGGGACACGGGCTTTCTTT. Based on the CDR3 plus reference TRBV7-2 and TRBJ1-1, the full variable domain is GAGVSQSPSNKVTEKGKDVELRCDPISGHTALYWYRQSLGQGLEFLIYFQGNSAPDKSGLPSDRFSAERTGGSVSTLTIQRTQQEDSAVYLCASSLGTRAFFGQGTRLTVV.

The chain combines TRBV18 with TRBJ2-1; TRBD2 matches 11 bases. The germline V gene encodes CDR1 KGHSH and CDR2 LQKENI. V shed 0 bases and J 7 bases; nucleotides not matched to a gene: 8. The CDR3 runs to 17 residues. The CDR3 spells CASSPPSIAGGANEQFF. CDR3 nucleotide sequence: TGTGCCAGCTCACCACCCTCTATAGCGGGGGGGGCAAATGAGCAGTTCTTC. The whole variable domain, remainder taken from reference TRBV18 and TRBJ2-1, is NAGVMQNPRHLVRRRGQEARLRCSPMKGHSHVYWYRQLPEEGLKFMVYLQKENIIDESGMPKERFSAEFPKEGPSILRIQQVVRGDSAAYFCASSPPSIAGGANEQFFGPGTRLTVL.

The chain carries TRBV2 and TRBJ1-2; a weak D match, TRBD1 (6 bases). Germline lookup yields CDR1 SNHLY and CDR2 FYNNEI. The CDR3 loop spans 15 amino acids. V lost 7 bases and J 3 bases, leaving 18 bases between the germline ends. Here the CDR3 DNA reads TGTGCCAGCACCGAGGGGGGGGGCGTTCACTATGGCTACACCTTC. It translates to CASTEGGGVHYGYTF.

This rearrangement joins TRBV27 to TRBJ2-2; the match to TRBD1 covers 8 bases. The CDR3 is 17 amino acids. V trimming: 0 bases; J trimming: 6 bases; junction bases outside the gene matches: 9. In germline, CDR1 is MNHEY, CDR2 SMNVEV (reference sequence). DNA for the CDR3: TGTGCCAGCAGTTTATCGAACAGGGGGGAGCAGGCCGGGGAGCTGTTTTTT. Translation gives CASSLSNRGEQAGELFF.

The rearrangement joins TRBV7-9 to TRBJ2-1; 11 nucleotides line up with TRBD2. Germline V lookup: CDR1 SEHNR, CDR2 FQNEAQ (reference sequence). The CDR3 runs 16 residues. V shed 5 bases, J shed 4 bases, and the junction held 7 bases outside the gene matches. The CDR3 DNA follows: TGTGCCAGCAGCCCAAGCCTAGCGGGGGGTTACAATGAGCAGTTCTTC. Translated, it gives CASSPSLAGGYNEQFF.

This rearrangement joins TRBV7-8 to TRBJ1-2; no clear D. The CDR3 is 12 residues long. V was shortened by 5 bases and J by 3 bases, with 7 bases between the two germline ends. Germline values: CDR1 SGHVS, CDR2 FQNEAQ. In DNA, the CDR3 is TGTGCCAGCAGCCAGTCTGACTATGGCTACACCTTC. It specifies CASSQSDYGYTF.

This clone was counted between two and nine times. The chain uses TRBV4-1 and TRBJ1-5; D gene ambiguous. This CDR3 contains 15 residues. Looked up from germline, CDR1 is MGHRA and CDR2 is YSYEKL. V lost 1 base and J lost 1, with 8 bases in between. The CDR3 nucleotides are TGCGCCAGCAGCCAAGCAGGCGAGAGCAATCAGCCCCAGCATTTT. Its protein product is CASSQAGESNQPQHF.